These 29 T cell receptor beta chains were sequenced from one sample in a study of CD8+CD57+ T cells in acquired aplastic anemia. Patients who underwent sequencing had shown CD8+CD57+ cell expansion by flow cytometry. TCR beta VDJ combinations and CDR3 sequences were profiled from genomic DNA. TCRdb re-called the reads with MiXCR, one entry per CDR3 protein. The repertoire holds just over 200,000 distinct CDR3 sequences, with roughly two thirds as singletons. Input material: sorted CD4+, CD8+, or CD8+CD57+ T cells (not recorded which) from PBMCs. Receptor source: a human donor with aplastic anemia.

V usage is TRBV10-3 and J usage is TRBJ1-5; D remains ambiguous. CDR1 is ENHRY, CDR2 SYGVKD, per germline. Trimming removed 0 bases from V and 9 bases from J, with 9 bases in between. This CDR3 comprises 13 residues. The CDR3 DNA reads as TGTGCCATCAGTGAGTCGATTGGTCGGCCCCAGCATTTT. Protein sequence: CAISESIGRPQHF.

The V and J genes are TRBV7-4 and TRBJ2-1; maybe TRBD2 (5 bases). Germline V gene data show CDR1 as SGHVT and CDR2 as SQSDAQ. This CDR3 has 14 residues. Deletions cut 10 bases from V and 7 bases from J, with 20 bases between. CDR3 region: CATSDPRPGNEQFF. The CDR3 DNA is TGTGCCACCAGTGATCCAAGACCGGGGAATGAGCAGTTCTTC.

The V gene is TRBV2, the J gene TRBJ1-3; tentatively, D is TRBD1 (6 bases). The V gene's germline CDR1 is SNHLY and CDR2 FYNNEI. This CDR3 region has 13 residues. The ends were cut back, 7 bases at V and 2 bases at J, with 9 bases in the middle. CDR3 region: CASNNRAGNTIYF. In DNA form, the CDR3 reads TGTGCCAGCAATAACAGGGCTGGAAACACCATATATTTT.

The V call is TRBV10-1, the J call TRBJ2-1, with 9 nucleotides matching TRBD1. Germline assignment: CDR1 WNHNN and CDR2 SYGVQD (reference sequence). The CDR3 totals 13 residues. Losses at the gene ends were 6 bases for V and 8 bases for J; bases not matched to a gene: 5. CDR3 sequence: CASSWTGEDEQFF. The CDR3 DNA sequence: TGCGCCAGCAGCTGGACAGGGGAGGATGAGCAGTTCTTC.

This clonotype was counted many times. The genes are TRBV6-5 and TRBJ2-7, with D possibly TRBD1 on 5 matching bases. From germline, CDR1 is MNHEY and CDR2 SVGAGI. V lost 6 bases and J lost 5, with 14 bases in between. The CDR3 extends over 13 amino acids. The DNA of the CDR3 is TGTGCCAGCAGCCTCCAGGGTGGCAACGAGCAGTACTTC. Its protein is CASSLQGGNEQYF.

This clonotype was seen just once. CDR3 DNA sequence: TGCAGTGCGCACTCAGAGGGTGGTAATTCACCCCTCCACTTT. This codes for CSAHSEGGNSPLHF. V and J are TRBV20-1 and TRBJ1-6; no clear D. The ends were cut back, 6 bases at V and 6 bases at J, with 15 bases in the middle. From germline, CDR1 is DFQATT and CDR2 SNEGSKA (reference sequence). The CDR3 runs to 14 residues.

The rearrangement joins TRBV12-3 or TRBV12-4 to TRBJ2-1, with 8 bases fitting TRBD1. CDR3 length: 17 residues. V shed 5 bases, J shed 4 bases, and the junction held 13 bases outside the gene matches. The CDR3 here is CASSPERQGQLYNEQFF. As DNA, the CDR3 is TGTGCCAGCAGTCCAGAAAGACAGGGGCAGCTTTACAATGAGCAGTTCTTC.

This clonotype has ten or more counts. J is TRBJ2-1 and V is TRBV7-9, with D perhaps TRBD1 or TRBD2 (5 bases each). V lost 4 bases and J lost 3, with 13 bases in between. CDR1 SEHNR and CDR2 FQNEAQ come from the germline V gene (reference sequence). CDR3 length equals 15 residues. CDR3 coding DNA: TGTGCCAGCAGCTCGCCCGGGGCTATCTACAATGAGCAGTTCTTC. It translates to CASSSPGAIYNEQFF.

This clonotype was seen once. The chain is built from TRBV10-3 and TRBJ1-5; unclear D gene. Germline lookup yields CDR1 ENHRY and CDR2 SYGVKD. With 2 bases removed from V and 3 bases from J, the gap between germline ends came to 17 bases. The CDR3 spans 17 residues. CDR3 sequence (DNA): TGTGCCATCAGTGAGACGGGCGAATTAACTTCCAATCAGCCCCAGCATTTT. This codes for CAISETGELTSNQPQHF.

This clonotype came up once. The gene calls are TRBV15 and TRBJ2-5; 10 bases agree with TRBD2. Germline V gene sequence: CDR1 LNHNV, CDR2 YYDKDF (reference sequence). Unmatched junction bases numbered 7, after V lost 4 bases and J lost 5 bases. The CDR3 contains 15 residues. The CDR3 DNA follows: TGTGCCACCAGCACCCCCCTAGCGGGAGTTGAGACCCAGTACTTC. Protein sequence: CATSTPLAGVETQYF.

This sequence joins TRBV5-6 and TRBJ1-1; no reliable D call. The CDR3 loop spans 12 amino acids. The V and J ends lost 4 bases and 10 bases respectively, with 14 bases between them. Germline assignment: CDR1 SGHDT and CDR2 YYEEEE. This CDR3 reads CASSPGPRAAFF. DNA for the CDR3: TGTGCCAGCAGCCCTGGCCCCAGAGCAGCTTTCTTT.

This clonotype was found once. The V call is TRBV6-2 or TRBV6-3, the J call TRBJ2-5; D possibly corresponds to TRBD2 (5 bases). Germline V gene data show CDR1 as MNHEY and CDR2 as SVGEGT. CDR3 length: 18 amino acids. The ends were cut back, 7 bases at V and 5 bases at J, with 29 bases in the middle. The CDR3 nucleotides are TGTGCCAGCAACCTTCTAGCTTCCTTCGTTCGAGGCCGGGAGACCCAGTACTTC. This codes for CASNLLASFVRGRETQYF.

The chain carries TRBV12-3 or TRBV12-4 and TRBJ2-1; TRBD1 matches 7 bases. The CDR3 is 15 residues long. Trimming at V came to 5 bases and at J to 4 bases, leaving 8 bases not matched to a gene. CDR3 DNA: TGTGCCAGCAGTCGATTACAGGGGATGTACAATGAGCAGTTCTTC. Protein product: CASSRLQGMYNEQFF.

V is TRBV20-1 and J is TRBJ2-7, with D hard to call. The CDR3 is made up of 10 amino acids. Germline values: CDR1 DFQATT, CDR2 SNEGSKA (reference sequence). V was trimmed by 6 bases and J by 6 bases, leaving 9 bases between them. This chain's CDR3 is CSAKHSEQYF. The CDR3 nucleotides read TGCAGTGCCAAGCATAGCGAGCAGTACTTC.

For this clonotype: Its ends do not fully match the called genes, so a read error is possible. The V gene is TRBV7-3, the J gene TRBJ2-6; 11 nucleotides align to TRBD2. CDR3 length: 18 amino acids. CDR1 and CDR2 from the germline V gene are SGHTA and FQGTGA. This chain's CDR3 is CASSRSGGAVSGANVLTF. CDR3 DNA sequence: TGTGCCAGCAGCCGTAGCGGGGGGGCCGTCTCTGGAGCCAACGTCCTGACTTTC.

This clonotype was observed at least ten times. The chain recombines TRBV10-3 with TRBJ2-7, with TRBD1 matching over 8 bases. V shed 3 bases and J 4 bases; nucleotides not matched to a gene: 8. Germline lookup yields CDR1 ENHRY and CDR2 SYGVKD. The CDR3 loop spans 15 amino acids. The CDR3 region is CAISDSDRGIYEQYF. The CDR3 DNA reads TGTGCCATCAGTGACTCTGACAGGGGAATTTACGAGCAGTACTTC.

V and J are TRBV2 and TRBJ2-7; TRBD1 aligns across 8 bases. This CDR3 comprises 12 residues. Germline values: CDR1 SNHLY, CDR2 FYNNEI. V shed 7 bases and J 6 bases; nucleotides not matched to a gene: 5. The CDR3 protein is CASTDRAGEQYF. For the CDR3, the DNA is TGTGCCAGCACGGACAGGGCGGGCGAGCAGTACTTC.

CDR3 sequence reads: CASSTTSGRNHPYEQYF. CDR3 DNA: TGTGCCAGCAGTACGACTAGCGGGAGAAACCACCCCTACGAGCAGTACTTC. The V call is TRBV25-1, the J call TRBJ2-7; 12 bases line up with TRBD2. The CDR3 contains 17 residues. Germline V CDR1 and CDR2: MGHDK, SYGVNS. Trimming took 5 bases from V and 2 from J; bases not matched to a gene: 10.

The chain is built from TRBV2 and TRBJ2-3; 9 bases match TRBD1. V lost 10 bases to trimming and J lost 2 bases; unmatched junction nucleotides: 10. In germline, CDR1 is SNHLY, CDR2 FYNNEI. The CDR3 is 15 amino acids. The CDR3 DNA reads as TGTGCCATCTTGCAGAGGACAGGGGCCACAGATACGCAGTATTTT. Translation gives CAILQRTGATDTQYF.

Concerning this clonotype itself: One junction end does not reproduce the germline sequence, and a read error may be involved. CDR3 sequence: CSVEIGPYGQYF. In DNA form, the CDR3 reads TGCAGCGTTGAAATCGGTCCCTACGGGCAGTACTTC. The genes are TRBV29-1 and TRBJ2-7; D ambiguous. Germline V CDR1 and CDR2: SQVTM, ANQGSEA. This CDR3 is built from 12 residues.

This clonotype has a single count. V usage is TRBV29-1 and J usage is TRBJ2-4; the match to TRBD1 covers 7 bases. Trimming cost V 0 bases and J 3 bases; bases outside gene matches: 8. The CDR3 loop spans 16 amino acids. Germline-derived CDR1 and CDR2 are SQVTM and ANQGSEA. CDR3 bases: TGCAGCGTTGAAGAGCCCCAGGGGGAGCTCAAAAACATTCAGTACTTC. Amino acid sequence: CSVEEPQGELKNIQYF. The variable domain in full, with the rest retrieved from reference TRBV29-1 and TRBJ2-4, is SAVISQKPSRDICQRGTSLTIQCQVDSQVTMMFWYRQQPGQSLTLIATANQGSEATYESGFVIDKFPISRPNLTFSTLTVSNMSPEDSSIYLCSVEEPQGELKNIQYFGAGTRLSVL.

This clonotype was found once. The genes are TRBV29-1 and TRBJ1-1; D gene ambiguous. This CDR3 is built from 13 residues. Deletions cut 7 bases from V and 4 bases from J, with 16 bases between. Germline CDR1 and CDR2: SQVTM and ANQGSEA. This CDR3 reads CSARPSWGTEAFF. The CDR3 nucleotides read TGCAGCGCCAGACCTTCGTGGGGCACTGAAGCTTTCTTT. The full variable domain, its missing parts supplied by reference TRBV29-1 and TRBJ1-1, is SAVISQKPSRDICQRGTSLTIQCQVDSQVTMMFWYRQQPGQSLTLIATANQGSEATYESGFVIDKFPISRPNLTFSTLTVSNMSPEDSSIYLCSARPSWGTEAFFGQGTRLTVV.

The chain recombines TRBV7-9 with TRBJ2-5; 8 bases agree with TRBD1. Germline V gene data show CDR1 as SEHNR and CDR2 as FQNEAQ (reference sequence). The CDR3 length is 13 residues. V lost 4 bases to trimming and J lost 6 bases; unmatched junction nucleotides: 4. CDR3 sequence (DNA): TGTGCCAGCAGCTCGGGGACAGGACAGACCCAGTACTTC. This encodes CASSSGTGQTQYF.

The gene calls are TRBV15 and TRBJ2-7; 9 nucleotides line up with TRBD1. Germline lookup yields CDR1 LNHNV and CDR2 YYDKDF (reference sequence). V gave up 3 bases and J gave up 4 bases; unmatched junction bases: 7. The CDR3 is made up of 15 amino acids. CDR3 protein: CATSSETGQGYEQYF. DNA of the CDR3: TGTGCCACCAGCAGTGAAACTGGACAGGGGTACGAGCAGTACTTC. Filled out from reference TRBV15 and TRBJ2-7, the complete variable domain reads DAMVIQNPRYQVTQFGKPVTLSCSQTLNHNVMYWYQQKSSQAPKLLFHYYDKDFNNEADTPDNFQSRRPNTSFCFLDIRSPGLGDTAMYLCATSSETGQGYEQYFGPGTRLTVT.

The V gene is TRBV20-1, the J gene TRBJ2-1; 13 bases map to TRBD2. J was trimmed by 6 bases and V by 4 bases; bases with no gene match: 3. Germline V gives CDR1 DFQATT, CDR2 SNEGSKA (reference sequence). The CDR3 covers 14 residues. In DNA, the CDR3 is TGCAGTGCTAAGGGACTAGCGGGGACCAATGAGCAGTTCTTC. The encoded protein is CSAKGLAGTNEQFF.

The rearrangement links TRBV5-4 to TRBJ1-5; D possibly corresponds to TRBD1 (5 bases). The CDR3 is 14 amino acids. V dropped 0 bases and J dropped 4 bases, with 8 bases sitting between them. Germline V gene lookup returns CDR1 SGHNT and CDR2 YYREEE (reference sequence). The CDR3: CASSLGGGNQPQHF. Here the CDR3 DNA reads TGTGCCAGCAGCTTGGGGGGCGGGAATCAGCCCCAGCATTTT. Drawing the rest from reference TRBV5-4 and TRBJ1-5, the complete variable domain is ETGVTQSPTHLIKTRGQQVTLRCSSQSGHNTVSWYQQALGQGPQFIFQYYREEENGRGNFPPRFSGLQFPNYSSELNVNALELDDSALYLCASSLGGGNQPQHFGDGTRLSIL.

CDR3 sequence reads: CASTLRWHSAYEQYF. The DNA of the CDR3 is TGTGCCAGCACCCTACGGTGGCACTCAGCCTACGAGCAGTACTTC. The chain recombines TRBV5-5 with TRBJ2-7; D gene ambiguous. The germline V and J ends were trimmed by 6 bases and 2 bases, with 18 bases remaining between them. The CDR3 totals 15 residues. Looked up from germline, CDR1 is SGHKS and CDR2 is YYEKEE (reference sequence).

The rearrangement joins TRBV20-1 to TRBJ2-2, with D perhaps matching TRBD2 (5 bases). Germline V lookup: CDR1 DFQATT, CDR2 SNEGSKA (reference sequence). The ends were cut back, 6 bases at V and 1 base at J, with 18 bases in the middle. This CDR3 is built from 16 residues. The CDR3 region is CSAKLPGLLNTGELFF. In nucleotides, the CDR3 is TGCAGTGCAAAACTCCCAGGACTCCTGAACACCGGGGAGCTGTTTTTT.

V and J are TRBV19 and TRBJ2-1; no reliable D call. Germline V gene lookup returns CDR1 LNHDA and CDR2 SQIVND (reference sequence). This CDR3 spans 12 amino acids. Trimming cost V 3 bases and J 5 bases, with 5 bases left between them. CDR3 residues: CASSIGHNEQFF. DNA of the CDR3: TGTGCCAGTAGTATTGGGCACAATGAGCAGTTCTTC.